The 26 T cell receptor beta chains below were found in one sample sequenced in a study of beta chain features in type 1 diabetes. The study, taken as a whole, reports: TCRB CDR3 length was moderately but significantly reduced in all four CD4+ subsets of Type 1 diabetes patients.

What was sequenced were expressed TCRB transcripts, since all of the isolated RNA had been reverse transcribed. Here immunoSEQ multiplex PCR was the method, and the copy in TCRdb shows in-frame clones only, minus some. This sample yields a few hundred thousand clones, of which around 12% are seen a single time; about 0.01% belongs to the top ten. What these receptors recognize is not known. The specimen was naive CD4+ T cells from blood. These receptors came from a woman younger than 35 with type 1 diabetes.

Only a few counts were recorded for this clone. The chain carries TRBV28 and TRBJ2-5; D not certain. This CDR3 contains 13 residues. Germline V gives CDR1 MDHEN, CDR2 SYDVKM. Trimming removed 1 base at V and 10 bases at J, with 13 bases between. CDR3 sequence (DNA): TGTGCCAGCAGTTTATCCGAGGCCGAGGTCCAGTACTTC. Protein: CASSLSEAEVQYF. Supplemented by reference TRBV28 and TRBJ2-5, the full variable domain reads DVKVTQSSRYLVKRTGEKVFLECVQDMDHENMFWYRQDPGLGLRLIYFSYDVKMKEKGDIPEGYSVSREKKERFSLILESASTNQTSMYLCASSLSEAEVQYFGPGTRLLVL.

The chain joins TRBV19 to TRBJ1-2; D remains ambiguous. Germline V lookup: CDR1 LNHDA, CDR2 SQIVND (reference sequence). This CDR3 comprises 12 residues. Trimming cost V 1 base and J 8 bases, with 8 bases left between them. In DNA form, the CDR3 reads TGTGCCAGTAGTATAGCAGAGGGCGGCTACACCTTC. Translation gives CASSIAEGGYTF.

This clone was counted a few times. Compared with germline, one end of the junction differs, possibly owing to a read error. The genes are TRBV5-4 and TRBJ2-5, with 7 bases lining up with TRBD1. CDR1 is SGHNT and CDR2 is YYREEE in the germline V gene (reference sequence). This CDR3 is built from 14 residues. The CDR3 loop reads CASSQEGQKETQYF. The CDR3 DNA is TGCGCCAGCAGCCAAGAGGGACAGAAAGAGACCCAGTACTTC.

This chain connects TRBV10-3 to TRBJ1-5, with a tentative D call TRBD1 (5 bases). The CDR3 runs 13 residues. Germline V gene data show CDR1 as ENHRY and CDR2 as SYGVKD. V lost 5 bases, J lost 8 bases, and 13 bases lay in between. The CDR3 here is CAISREGSKPQHF. CDR3 bases: TGTGCCATCAGTCGGGAGGGGAGCAAGCCCCAGCATTTT.

This clone was counted between two and nine times. The sample carries other DNA sequences with the same CDR3. The chain recombines TRBV29-1 with TRBJ2-7; the D gene is possibly TRBD1 (5 bases). V was clipped by 6 bases and J by 3 bases, with 9 bases between them. The CDR3 loop spans 11 amino acids. CDR1 is SQVTM and CDR2 is ANQGSEA in the germline V gene. The CDR3 loop is CSVADSYEQYF. DNA for the CDR3: TGCAGCGTCGCTGACAGCTACGAGCAGTACTTC.

V is TRBV14 and J is TRBJ1-3; 9 bases are shared with TRBD1. Trimming removed 3 bases from V and 0 bases from J; junction bases left unmatched: 0. The CDR3 is made up of 15 amino acids. The germline CDR1 and CDR2 sequences are SGHDN and FVKESK. The DNA of the CDR3 is TGTGCCAGCAGCCAGACAGGGGGCTCTGGAAACACCATATATTTT. Translation: CASSQTGGSGNTIYF.

This clone was detected only a few times. The chain carries TRBV28 and TRBJ2-7; 7 positions agree with TRBD2. CDR1 and CDR2 (germline): MDHEN, SYDVKM. The CDR3 extends over 15 amino acids. The V segment lost 7 bases and the J segment 2 bases; nucleotides outside the gene matches: 11. The DNA for the CDR3 is TGTGCCAGCACCCCGGGGCGGGAGCAAACCTACGAGCAGTACTTC. Translation: CASTPGREQTYEQYF.

This clone appeared a few times. V and J are TRBV5-1 and TRBJ2-1, with 10 bases matching TRBD2. V was pared by 4 bases and J by 10 bases, with 5 bases of the junction left unmatched. Per germline, CDR1 SGHRS and CDR2 YFSETQ. The CDR3 has 13 residues. This CDR3 is CASSRNSGGEQFF. The CDR3 coding sequence is TGCGCCAGCAGCCGTAATAGCGGGGGGGAGCAGTTCTTC.

This chain joins TRBV29-1 and TRBJ2-5, with D hard to call. Matching the DNA end better, TRBJ2-7 makes the J call doubtful. The CDR3 extends over 10 amino acids. From germline, CDR1 is SQVTM and CDR2 ANQGSEA. The chain's CDR3 is CSVYSYEQYF. CDR3 coding DNA: TGCAGCGTTTACTCCTACGAGCAGTACTTC.

The V call is TRBV28, the J call TRBJ2-2; D is unclear. This CDR3 has 15 residues. Germline CDR1 is MDHEN and CDR2 is SYDVKM. Trimming cost V 3 bases and J 1 base, with 9 bases left between them. In DNA form, the CDR3 reads TGTGCCAGCAGTTTTTCCCCCCTGAACACCGGGGAGCTGTTTTTT. Amino acid sequence: CASSFSPLNTGELFF.

The chain is built from TRBV28 and TRBJ1-1; TRBD1 is a possible D gene (6 bases). The length of the CDR3 is 14 residues. CDR1 MDHEN and CDR2 SYDVKM come from the germline V gene. Trimming took off 3 bases at V and 4 bases at J, with 12 bases between the two ends. Here the CDR3 reads CASSFRTGTTEAFF. The CDR3 nucleotides read TGTGCCAGCAGTTTTCGAACAGGGACCACTGAAGCTTTCTTT.

This clone has only a few counts. V and J are TRBV7-2 and TRBJ2-1, with 10 bases fitting TRBD2. CDR1 is SGHTA, CDR2 FQGNSA, per germline. The CDR3 spans 15 residues. V was clipped by 0 bases and J by 4 bases; unmatched bases: 0. CDR3 amino acids: CASSLATSGYNEQFF. In nucleotides, the CDR3 is TGTGCCAGCAGCTTAGCGACTAGCGGGTACAATGAGCAGTTCTTC.

The DNA for the CDR3 is TGTGCCAGCAGCTTTCAAAACTCGAACACTGAAGCTTTCTTT. Its translation: CASSFQNSNTEAFF. The chain links TRBV5-4 to TRBJ1-1; D gene unclear. Germline loops: CDR1 SGHNT, CDR2 YYREEE (reference sequence). CDR3 size: 14 residues. V lost 2 bases and J 1 base, leaving 9 bases between the germline ends. Using reference TRBV5-4 and TRBJ1-1 for the parts outside the CDR3, the full variable domain is ETGVTQSPTHLIKTRGQQVTLRCSSQSGHNTVSWYQQALGQGPQFIFQYYREEENGRGNFPPRFSGLQFPNYSSELNVNALELDDSALYLCASSFQNSNTEAFFGQGTRLTVV.

The chain joins TRBV28 to TRBJ2-5, with a tentative D call TRBD2 (6 bases). The germline V gene has CDR1 MDHEN and CDR2 SYDVKM. With 6 bases removed from V and 1 base from J, the gap between germline ends came to 12 bases. CDR3 length: 14 amino acids. The CDR3 DNA sequence: TGTGCCAGCAGCCCCGCGGGGCGCCAAGAGACCCAGTACTTC. It specifies CASSPAGRQETQYF.

The chain links TRBV30 to TRBJ1-4, with 10 nucleotides matching TRBD1. The CDR3 covers 16 residues. The junction had 6 bases not matched to a gene; V was cut back by 1 base and J by 4 bases. Germline V lookup: CDR1 GTSNPN, CDR2 SVGIG (reference sequence). CDR3 region: CAWSAPGQGVNEKLFF. In DNA, the CDR3 is TGTGCCTGGAGTGCCCCCGGACAGGGGGTTAATGAAAAACTGTTTTTT.

The J gene is TRBJ1-2, the V gene TRBV7-9; 8 nucleotides agree with TRBD1. Germline V gene data show CDR1 as SEHNR and CDR2 as FQNEAQ (reference sequence). The CDR3 spans 15 residues. V dropped 1 base and J dropped 6; count of bases not matched to a gene: 7. The CDR3 loop is CASSLVSRGRDGYTF. CDR3 nucleotide sequence: TGTGCCAGCAGCTTAGTGAGCAGGGGGCGAGATGGCTACACCTTC.

The genes are TRBV7-9 and TRBJ2-5; the D is unclear. V dropped 11 bases and J dropped 5 bases, with 3 bases sitting between them. CDR3 size: 8 residues. Germline loops: CDR1 SEHNR, CDR2 FQNEAQ (reference sequence). The CDR3 DNA reads TGTGCCCCGGAGACCCAGTACTTC. Amino acid sequence: CAPETQYF.

This clone was seen a few times. This chain links TRBV5-6 with TRBJ1-5, with D unresolved. Germline CDR1 reads SGHDT; CDR2 reads YYEEEE. V shed 4 bases and J shed 2 bases, with 13 bases lying between them. This CDR3 contains 15 residues. The DNA of the CDR3 is TGTGCCAGCAGCCGCGGATGGGGAGGCAATCAGCCCCAGCATTTT. This sequence encodes CASSRGWGGNQPQHF. Using reference TRBV5-6 and TRBJ1-5 for the parts outside the CDR3, the full variable domain is DAGVTQSPTHLIKTRGQQVTLRCSPKSGHDTVSWYQQALGQGPQFIFQYYEEEERQRGNFPDRFSGHQFPNYSSELNVNALLLGDSALYLCASSRGWGGNQPQHFGDGTRLSIL.

This clone has just a few counts. This chain joins TRBV7-2 and TRBJ2-2; possibly TRBD1 for D (6 bases). Germline V gene sequence: CDR1 SGHTA, CDR2 FQGNSA. The CDR3 consists of 15 residues. The V end was cut by 7 bases, the J end by 0 bases, with 12 bases between. The CDR3 region has the DNA TGTGCCAGCATTAAGAACAGGGCGAACACCGGGGAGCTGTTTTTT. This codes for CASIKNRANTGELFF.

This clone has a handful of counts. This rearrangement joins TRBV27 to TRBJ2-7; D is perhaps TRBD1 (6 bases). The CDR3 totals 15 residues. V gave up 0 bases and J gave up 3 bases, with 12 bases separating them. From germline, CDR1 is MNHEY and CDR2 SMNVEV (reference sequence). The CDR3 reads CASSLSGAGDYEQYF. The CDR3 DNA reads as TGTGCCAGCAGTTTATCTGGGGCAGGGGACTACGAGCAGTACTTC.

The chain recombines TRBV29-1 with TRBJ1-5; D is possibly TRBD1 (6 bases). The ends were cut back, 5 bases at V and 3 bases at J, with 14 bases in the middle. Germline V gene lookup returns CDR1 SQVTM and CDR2 ANQGSEA. The CDR3 is 14 residues long. CDR3 protein: CSVRTGTINQPQHF. As DNA, the CDR3 is TGCAGCGTTCGAACCGGGACAATCAATCAGCCCCAGCATTTT. The full variable domain, its missing parts supplied by reference TRBV29-1 and TRBJ1-5, is SAVISQKPSRDICQRGTSLTIQCQVDSQVTMMFWYRQQPGQSLTLIATANQGSEATYESGFVIDKFPISRPNLTFSTLTVSNMSPEDSSIYLCSVRTGTINQPQHFGDGTRLSIL.

Only one count was recorded for this clone. V gene TRBV27 combines with J gene TRBJ2-1; 7 bases align to TRBD2. The germline CDR1 and CDR2 sequences are MNHEY and SMNVEV (reference sequence). The CDR3 has 13 residues. With V trimmed by 5 bases and J by 8 bases, 6 bases remained unmatched. The CDR3 spells CASSRDYPDEQFF. CDR3 DNA: TGTGCCAGCAGTCGGGACTATCCGGATGAGCAGTTCTTC.

This clone occurred a few times. Different DNA sequences within this sample yield the same CDR3. V usage is TRBV7-3 and J usage is TRBJ1-5; D might be TRBD1 (5 bases). Germline V gene lookup returns CDR1 SGHTA and CDR2 FQGTGA. Trimming cost V 5 bases and J 4 bases, with 9 bases left between them. The CDR3 covers 13 residues. The CDR3 spells CASSRDSNQPQHF. Here the CDR3 DNA reads TGTGCCAGCAGCCGGGACTCTAATCAGCCCCAGCATTTT.

The J gene is TRBJ2-2, the V gene TRBV11-2; 9 bases are shared with TRBD1. J gave up 7 bases and V 7 bases, and 7 bases lay outside the gene matches. The CDR3 consists of 14 residues. CDR1 SGHAT and CDR2 FQNNGV come from the germline V gene. Here the CDR3 reads CASNRDREDGELFF. The CDR3 DNA reads TGTGCCAGCAACCGGGACAGGGAGGACGGGGAGCTGTTTTTT.

This clone was counted a few times. The rearrangement joins TRBV7-6 to TRBJ1-1; TRBD1 matches at 7 bases. The germline V gene encodes CDR1 SGHVS and CDR2 FNYEAQ. V gave up 5 bases and J gave up 3 bases; unmatched junction bases: 9. The CDR3 has 15 residues. Here the CDR3 DNA reads TGTGCCAGCAGCCGGGACAGCTCATCCTACACTGAAGCTTTCTTT. This encodes CASSRDSSSYTEAFF.

The chain recombines TRBV5-1 with TRBJ2-7; TRBD1 matches at 7 bases. The ends lost 4 bases at V and 5 bases at J; junction bases unmatched: 12. The CDR3 is 15 amino acids. The germline V gene encodes CDR1 SGHRS and CDR2 YFSETQ. CDR3 sequence: CASSRMRGQGDEQYF. The CDR3, as DNA: TGCGCCAGCAGCCGAATGAGGGGGCAAGGGGACGAGCAGTACTTC.